The 14 T cell receptor beta chains in this list originate from one sample, sequenced in a study of technical replicates of blood from a handful of donors. TCRdb's table, derived via immunoSEQ multiplex PCR, lists solely in-frame clones and lacks some. The table records about 70,000 clones, 98% of them present only once. Source material: T cells isolated from PBMCs. The source is a human donor in good health.

This sequence joins TRBV14 and TRBJ2-1; D possibly corresponds to TRBD1 (5 bases). Trimming left V 4 bases short and J 8 bases short, with 6 bases between. Germline V lookup: CDR1 SGHDN, CDR2 FVKESK. The CDR3 has 11 amino acids. The CDR3 sequence is CASSPGYEQFF. The CDR3, as DNA: TGTGCCAGCAGCCCAGGGTATGAGCAGTTCTTC.

The CDR3 reads CASSLGVSTDTQYF. The DNA of the CDR3 is TGTGCCAGCAGCTTAGGAGTCTCCACAGATACGCAGTATTTT. V and J are TRBV7-6 and TRBJ2-3; D unresolved. The CDR3 is made up of 14 amino acids. Per germline, CDR1 SGHVS and CDR2 FNYEAQ. Trimming removed 1 base at V and 2 bases at J, with 7 bases between.

The CDR3 nucleotides read TGTGCCAGCAGTGTTAGTTTCCCTTCTGGGGCCAACGTCCTGACTTTC. Encoded protein: CASSVSFPSGANVLTF. V gene TRBV6-1 combines with J gene TRBJ2-6; D is undetermined. V was pared by 4 bases and J by 1 base, with 11 bases between. The germline CDR1 and CDR2 sequences are MNHNS and SASEGT. The CDR3 is 16 amino acids.

The chain joins TRBV9 to TRBJ2-5; possible D gene TRBD2, 5 bases. The V end lost 7 bases, the J end lost 5 bases, and 12 bases lay between the germline ends. The CDR3 contains 12 residues. Germline CDR1 is SGDLS and CDR2 is YYNGEE. The CDR3 nucleotides read TGTGCCAGCGGTCTCGGGGAGGAGACCCAGTACTTC. Translated, it gives CASGLGEETQYF.

The rearrangement joins TRBV6-1 to TRBJ2-3; 8 nucleotides match TRBD2. Germline-derived CDR1 and CDR2 are MNHNS and SASEGT. V gave up 7 bases and J gave up 8 bases; unmatched junction bases: 2. The length of the CDR3 is 11 residues. The CDR3, as DNA: TGTGCCAGCATCCTAGCGGGTACGCAGTATTTT. This sequence encodes CASILAGTQYF.

The chain has TRBV30 and TRBJ1-5; D uncertain. Per germline, CDR1 GTSNPN and CDR2 SVGIG (reference sequence). V lost 1 base and J lost 4, with 8 bases in between. The CDR3 covers 13 residues. The CDR3 protein is CAWSGLMNQPQHF. The CDR3 DNA is TGTGCCTGGAGTGGACTGATGAATCAGCCCCAGCATTTT.

J is TRBJ2-7 and V is TRBV14; 13 bases fit TRBD2. The CDR3 contains 14 residues. V was pared by 1 base and J by 10 bases, with 4 bases of the junction left unmatched. The germline V gene has CDR1 SGHDN and CDR2 FVKESK. This chain's CDR3 is CASSQGLAGGPQYF. The CDR3 DNA reads TGTGCCAGCAGCCAAGGACTAGCGGGGGGTCCTCAGTACTTC.

This clone has just a few counts. The CDR3 sequence is CASSTEYGTSGTYSSYEQYF. As DNA, the CDR3 is TGTGCCAGTAGTACCGAATATGGGACTAGCGGGACCTACTCCTCCTACGAGCAGTACTTC. The rearrangement links TRBV19 to TRBJ2-7; 13 bases align to TRBD2. V lost 4 bases to trimming and J lost 0 bases; unmatched junction nucleotides: 15. The CDR3 spans 20 residues. Germline CDR1 is LNHDA and CDR2 is SQIVND (reference sequence).

The CDR3 spells CASSEMAEYHEQYF. CDR3 DNA: TGTGCCAGCAGTGAAATGGCAGAATATCACGAGCAGTACTTC. The chain recombines TRBV2 with TRBJ2-7; no clear D gene. The V end was cut by 2 bases, the J end by 5 bases, with 13 bases between. The CDR3 spans 14 residues. Germline V gene data show CDR1 as SNHLY and CDR2 as FYNNEI.

In this sample, this clone turned up a few times. The CDR3 nucleotides read TGTGCCAGCAGTTTAGGGGGACAGGAGGGCTATGGCTACACCTTC. This sequence encodes CASSLGGQEGYGYTF. This chain connects TRBV27 to TRBJ1-2, with 8 positions matching TRBD1. The CDR3 runs 15 residues. The V segment lost 2 bases and the J segment 4 bases; nucleotides outside the gene matches: 6. CDR1 and CDR2 (germline): MNHEY, SMNVEV (reference sequence).

The chain carries TRBV19 and TRBJ1-5; maybe TRBD1 (6 bases). Deletions cut 9 bases from V and 5 bases from J, with 17 bases between. From germline, CDR1 is LNHDA and CDR2 SQIVND (reference sequence). The CDR3 is 14 residues long. The CDR3 sequence: CASIQGAPDQPQHF. CDR3 DNA: TGTGCCAGCATACAGGGAGCCCCCGATCAGCCCCAGCATTTT.

The chain has TRBV27 and TRBJ2-7; 7 bases are shared with TRBD1. The J segment lost 3 bases and the V segment lost 4 bases, leaving 9 bases of the junction unmatched. The germline gives CDR1 MNHEY, CDR2 SMNVEV (reference sequence). CDR3 length equals 15 residues. The CDR3 region is CASSSPGTVVYEQYF. CDR3 sequence (DNA): TGTGCCAGCAGTTCCCCCGGGACAGTGGTCTACGAGCAGTACTTC.

The V gene is TRBV6-6, the J gene TRBJ1-1; D possibly corresponds to TRBD1 (5 bases). The germline CDR1 and CDR2 sequences are MNHNY and SVGAGI (reference sequence). With 2 bases removed from V and 3 bases from J, the gap between germline ends came to 13 bases. The length of the CDR3 is 15 residues. This chain's CDR3 is CASSYTQAWDTEAFF. The CDR3 DNA reads TGTGCCAGCAGTTACACACAGGCCTGGGACACTGAAGCTTTCTTT.

The chain has TRBV4-1 and TRBJ2-7; no clear D. Trimming took 3 bases from V and 5 from J, leaving 8 bases between them. Germline V gene lookup returns CDR1 MGHRA and CDR2 YSYEKL. This CDR3 has 12 residues. The CDR3 bases are TGCGCCAGCAGCCACCTGTCAGACGAGCAGTACTTC. It is translated as CASSHLSDEQYF.